The 21 T cell receptor beta chains below were found in one sample sequenced in a study of blood T cell repertoires in COVID-19. Only in-frame clones appear in the TCRdb table, and some are missing; sequencing was by immunoSEQ multiplex PCR. Of more than 85,000 clones listed, roughly 90% are singletons. The sample was peripheral blood. The receptors here all came from a man aged 55-75 years with acute or convalescent COVID-19.

The J gene is TRBJ2-2, the V gene TRBV27; TRBD1 matches at 9 bases. The V gene end was trimmed by 2 bases and the J gene end by 7 bases; junction bases not matched to a gene: 5. CDR1 MNHEY and CDR2 SMNVEV come from the germline V gene (reference sequence). The CDR3 covers 15 residues. The CDR3: CASSLSDRGYGELFF. CDR3 bases: TGTGCCAGCAGTTTAAGTGACAGGGGGTACGGGGAGCTGTTTTTT.

This rearrangement joins TRBV6-1 to TRBJ1-2, with TRBD1 as a possible D gene (5 bases). V was cut by 0 bases and J by 6 bases, with 14 bases left in between. Germline V gene data show CDR1 as MNHNS and CDR2 as SASEGT. The CDR3 is 15 residues long. The CDR3 coding sequence is TGTGCCAGCAGTGAAGCTACAGGCACACCCCATGGCTACACCTTC. Translation: CASSEATGTPHGYTF.

This clone was seen a single time. This chain joins TRBV5-4 and TRBJ2-1; TRBD1 matches 8 bases. This CDR3 has 15 amino acids. The V segment lost 0 bases and the J segment 7 bases; nucleotides outside the gene matches: 6. CDR1 and CDR2 (germline): SGHNT, YYREEE (reference sequence). The CDR3 sequence: CASSLDQGAGNEQFF. The CDR3 region has the DNA TGTGCCAGCAGCTTGGATCAGGGGGCAGGTAATGAGCAGTTCTTC. Using reference TRBV5-4 and TRBJ2-1 for the parts outside the CDR3, the full variable domain is ETGVTQSPTHLIKTRGQQVTLRCSSQSGHNTVSWYQQALGQGPQFIFQYYREEENGRGNFPPRFSGLQFPNYSSELNVNALELDDSALYLCASSLDQGAGNEQFFGPGTRLTVL.

V is TRBV24-1 and J is TRBJ2-3, with 8 bases fitting TRBD2. Germline CDR1 is KGHDR and CDR2 is SFDVKD. The CDR3 length is 15 residues. V lost 6 bases and J lost 2; bases outside the gene matches: 6. The CDR3 nucleotides read TGTGCCACCAGTAAGACTAGCGTTATCACAGATACGCAGTATTTT. Translating it yields CATSKTSVITDTQYF.

The DNA of the CDR3 is TGTGCCAGCAGCGTAGAGACAGGGGATTTAGCTGGAAACACCATATATTTT. Encoded protein: CASSVETGDLAGNTIYF. The chain combines TRBV9 with TRBJ1-3; 8 nucleotides agree with TRBD1. The CDR3 totals 17 residues. Germline V lookup: CDR1 SGDLS, CDR2 YYNGEE. After removal of 0 bases from V and 2 bases from J, the junction contained 7 bases not matched to a gene.

The chain uses TRBV5-4 and TRBJ2-7; a possible D gene is TRBD2 (5 bases). CDR1 and CDR2 (germline): SGHNT, YYREEE (reference sequence). This CDR3 has 14 residues. The V gene lost 0 bases and the J gene lost 11 bases, with 18 bases spanning the gap. The CDR3: CASSLAVEVPPEYF. The CDR3 coding sequence is TGTGCCAGCAGCTTGGCCGTGGAGGTTCCACCGGAGTACTTC.

The gene calls are TRBV27 and TRBJ2-3, with a weak D call TRBD2 (5 bases). V lost 7 bases, J lost 1 base, and 9 bases lay in between. The CDR3 length is 13 residues. CDR1 and CDR2 from the germline V gene are MNHEY and SMNVEV (reference sequence). The CDR3 reads CASKRVGTDTQYF. CDR3 in DNA: TGTGCCAGCAAGAGGGTGGGCACAGATACGCAGTATTTT.

V usage is TRBV7-2 and J usage is TRBJ2-6; tentative D call: TRBD1 (6 bases). V lost 5 bases to trimming and J lost 0 bases, with 17 bases between them. The V gene's germline CDR1 is SGHTA and CDR2 FQGNSA. The length of the CDR3 is 18 residues. This CDR3 is CASSVTGFFSSGANVLTF. The CDR3 bases are TGTGCCAGCAGCGTTACAGGGTTCTTTAGCTCTGGGGCCAACGTCCTGACTTTC.

J is TRBJ2-7 and V is TRBV28; 8 nucleotides align to TRBD1. The CDR3 extends over 15 amino acids. The ends lost 5 bases at V and 3 bases at J; junction bases unmatched: 9. CDR1 is MDHEN, CDR2 SYDVKM, per germline. The DNA for the CDR3 is TGTGCCAGCAGTACCCCGCGACAGGGGCACTACGAGCAGTACTTC. It codes for CASSTPRQGHYEQYF. The full variable domain, with the rest looked up from reference TRBV28 and TRBJ2-7, is DVKVTQSSRYLVKRTGEKVFLECVQDMDHENMFWYRQDPGLGLRLIYFSYDVKMKEKGDIPEGYSVSREKKERFSLILESASTNQTSMYLCASSTPRQGHYEQYFGPGTRLTVT.

The chain recombines TRBV6-6 with TRBJ1-6; D is ambiguous. Germline CDR1 is MNHNY and CDR2 is SVGAGI (reference sequence). V was clipped by 3 bases and J by 3 bases, with 9 bases between them. The CDR3 consists of 15 residues. CDR3 sequence reads: CASSYDPGYNSPLHF. The DNA of the CDR3 is TGTGCCAGCAGTTATGATCCAGGCTATAATTCACCCCTCCACTTT.

The chain has TRBV19 and TRBJ2-7; TRBD2 agrees at 7 bases. The CDR3 extends over 15 amino acids. Trimming cost V 1 base and J 3 bases; bases outside gene matches: 6. Germline CDR1 LNHDA, CDR2 SQIVND (reference sequence). The CDR3 DNA is TGTGCCAGTAGTATAGGAGGGGCTAGCGGCTACGAGCAGTACTTC. This encodes CASSIGGASGYEQYF.

V gene TRBV5-6 combines with J gene TRBJ2-5; tentative D call: TRBD2 (6 bases). Germline loops: CDR1 SGHDT, CDR2 YYEEEE. The V gene lost 0 bases and the J gene lost 2 bases, with 11 bases spanning the gap. This CDR3 has 15 amino acids. CDR3 amino acids: CASSLETGAQETQYF. CDR3 DNA: TGTGCCAGCAGCTTGGAGACGGGAGCGCAAGAGACCCAGTACTTC.

The DNA of the CDR3 is TGTGCCAGCAGCCGCCCAAGAGCGGGGGTTTACAATGAGCAGTTCTTC. Its translation: CASSRPRAGVYNEQFF. The chain employs TRBV6-2 or TRBV6-3 and TRBJ2-1; 8 bases are a match to TRBD2. The CDR3 length is 16 residues. CDR1 is MNHEY, CDR2 SVGEGT, per germline. After removal of 6 bases from V and 4 bases from J, the junction contained 11 bases not matched to a gene.

This rearrangement joins TRBV10-3 to TRBJ2-1, with 11 bases identical to TRBD2. Germline V gene lookup returns CDR1 ENHRY and CDR2 SYGVKD. The CDR3 length is 14 residues. V was clipped by 11 bases and J by 3 bases; unmatched bases: 6. This chain's CDR3 is CASTGLAGYNEQFF. The CDR3 DNA reads as TGTGCCTCCACCGGACTAGCGGGCTACAATGAGCAGTTCTTC.

The genes are TRBV27 and TRBJ2-5; 11 nucleotides match TRBD2. CDR3 length equals 16 residues. V gave up 6 bases and J gave up 4 bases; unmatched junction bases: 10. Germline-derived CDR1 and CDR2 are MNHEY and SMNVEV (reference sequence). The CDR3 sequence: CASRGLAGSRRETQYF. The CDR3 DNA reads TGTGCCAGCAGAGGACTAGCGGGTTCAAGGAGAGAGACCCAGTACTTC.

The chain links TRBV18 to TRBJ2-7; 7 bases fit TRBD1. The CDR3 spans 14 residues. Germline assignment: CDR1 KGHSH and CDR2 LQKENI. V was clipped by 5 bases and J by 2 bases; unmatched bases: 6. CDR3 in amino acids: CASSTGTDPYEQYF. The CDR3 DNA follows: TGTGCCAGCTCAACTGGGACAGACCCCTACGAGCAGTACTTC.

The chain uses TRBV5-3 and TRBJ2-4; 11 nucleotides match TRBD2. TRBV5-3 is an ORF, and what it does is uncertain. The CDR3 is made up of 15 amino acids. V shed 9 bases, J shed 6 bases, and the junction held 11 bases outside the gene matches. In DNA form, the CDR3 reads TGTGCCACCCCCCCTAGCGGGAGGCACTCAAACATTCAGTACTTC. Translated: CATPPSGRHSNIQYF.

The chain joins TRBV9 to TRBJ2-1, with TRBD1 as a possible D gene (5 bases). Germline lookup yields CDR1 SGDLS and CDR2 YYNGEE. The CDR3 covers 14 residues. With 2 bases removed from V and 8 bases from J, the gap between germline ends came to 14 bases. CDR3 region: CASSVRPRGDEQFF. CDR3 coding DNA: TGTGCCAGCAGCGTGAGACCAAGGGGTGATGAGCAGTTCTTC.

This chain connects TRBV27 to TRBJ1-5; TRBD1 agrees at 8 bases. V dropped 4 bases and J dropped 0; count of bases not matched to a gene: 14. The CDR3 spans 19 residues. Germline CDR1 MNHEY, CDR2 SMNVEV (reference sequence). This CDR3 reads CASSSSPPGGSYSNQPQHF. As DNA, the CDR3 is TGTGCCAGCAGTTCAAGTCCTCCAGGGGGCTCTTATAGCAATCAGCCCCAGCATTTT.

This chain links TRBV4-3 with TRBJ1-6, with D unresolved. CDR1 LGHNA and CDR2 YSLEER come from the germline V gene. V was clipped by 3 bases and J by 10 bases, with 13 bases between them. This CDR3 is 14 amino acids long. The CDR3 nucleotides read TGCGCCAGCAGCCACGGCCTCCCGGGATCACCCCTCCACTTT. Translated, it gives CASSHGLPGSPLHF.

The chain recombines TRBV24-1 with TRBJ2-3; 7 nucleotides line up with TRBD2. V dropped 4 bases and J dropped 3; count of bases not matched to a gene: 12. Germline-derived CDR1 and CDR2 are KGHDR and SFDVKD. The CDR3 consists of 17 residues. This CDR3 is CATSEMGGDGITDTQYF. The CDR3 DNA sequence: TGTGCCACCAGTGAGATGGGAGGGGACGGAATAACAGATACGCAGTATTTT.